This entry lists 17 T cell receptor beta chains sequenced from one sample in a study of molecular identifiers for immune sequencing clone quantification. TCRdb re-derived calls from the PCR reads in MiXCR, one entry per CDR3 protein. The sample holds about 36,000 distinct CDR3 sequences, around 20% seen once. The specimen was naive CD8+ T cells from blood, with Jurkat cell RNA spiked in. The subset denotes: FACS-sorted CD8+CD4-CCR7+CD45RA+ naive T cells. The receptors were sampled from a human donor in good health. Some libraries in this study had Jurkat cell RNA spiked in.

This clonotype was counted many times. The chain carries TRBV20-1 and TRBJ2-1, with TRBD2 identical over 8 bases. V shed 4 bases, J shed 7 bases, and the junction held 9 bases outside the gene matches. CDR1 is DFQATT and CDR2 is SNEGSKA in the germline V gene (reference sequence). The CDR3 runs to 14 residues. CDR3 sequence reads: CSAKDQAGVNEQFF. The CDR3 DNA sequence: TGCAGTGCTAAGGATCAAGCGGGAGTTAATGAGCAGTTCTTC.

There are many counts of this clonotype. This rearrangement joins TRBV12-3 or TRBV12-4 to TRBJ2-3; 7 nucleotides agree with TRBD2. V lost 5 bases to trimming and J lost 1 base; unmatched junction nucleotides: 9. The length of the CDR3 is 16 residues. CDR3 DNA: TGTGCCAGCAGTCTTCTGGGGAGGGCTGGCACAGATACGCAGTATTTT. Translating it yields CASSLLGRAGTDTQYF.

In the case of this clonotype: Just one base apart from a much larger clone, this may be a read error. The genes are TRBV6-1 and TRBJ2-3; D not resolved. Trimming left V 8 bases short and J 10 bases short, with 7 bases between. Germline V gene data show CDR1 as MNHNS and CDR2 as SASEGT. CDR3 size: 9 residues. This chain's CDR3 is CASGAAQYF. CDR3 DNA sequence: TGTGCCAGCGGCGCGGCGCAGTATTTT.

This clonotype was seen ten or more times. The chain links TRBV7-9 to TRBJ2-1; the D is unclear. CDR3 length: 14 amino acids. Trimming left V 1 base short and J 9 bases short, with 13 bases between. Germline CDR1 is SEHNR and CDR2 is FQNEAQ (reference sequence). Written as DNA, the CDR3 is TGTGCCAGCAGCTTAGAAACACAGAAAGTTGAGCAGTTCTTC. It codes for CASSLETQKVEQFF.

This clonotype was counted at least ten times. This chain joins TRBV27 and TRBJ2-1; 12 positions match TRBD2. Germline CDR1 reads MNHEY; CDR2 reads SMNVEV (reference sequence). The CDR3 contains 16 residues. Germline trimming cut 5 bases from V and 5 bases from J; bases unmatched to any gene: 7. The DNA for the CDR3 is TGTGCCAGCAGTCGACCAGGACTAGCGGGAAACAATGAGCAGTTCTTC. Translated: CASSRPGLAGNNEQFF.

This clonotype was seen at least ten times. The chain joins TRBV9 to TRBJ2-2; tentative D call: TRBD2 (5 bases). Trimming pared 3 bases from V and 1 base from J, leaving 13 bases between. CDR1 SGDLS and CDR2 YYNGEE come from the germline V gene. The CDR3 loop spans 16 amino acids. CDR3 bases: TGTGCCAGCAGCGCCTGGACTTTTAAGAACACCGGGGAGCTGTTTTTT. Protein sequence: CASSAWTFKNTGELFF.

Notes on this clonotype: Since a much larger clone is just one base distant, this may be a read error. The rearrangement links TRBV14 to TRBJ2-1; weak D call: TRBD1 (6 bases). The CDR3 runs 13 residues. V was shortened by 5 bases and J by 8 bases, with 13 bases between the two germline ends. Germline assignment: CDR1 SGHDN and CDR2 FVKESK. This chain's CDR3 is CASSATGNYEQFF. The CDR3 nucleotides read TGTGCCAGCAGCGCTACAGGGAACTATGAGCAGTTCTTC.

This clonotype was observed at least ten times. The chain employs TRBV2 and TRBJ2-2; D gene ambiguous. Germline V gives CDR1 SNHLY, CDR2 FYNNEI. This CDR3 spans 11 amino acids. With 6 bases removed from V and 9 bases from J, the gap between germline ends came to 8 bases. The CDR3 nucleotides are TGTGCCAGCAGAGGCATCCGGGAGCTGTTTTTT. Protein sequence: CASRGIRELFF.

Many counts were recorded for this clonotype. The rearrangement joins TRBV11-2 to TRBJ2-1, with TRBD2 as a possible D gene (6 bases). There are 21 residues in the CDR3. Trimming took 4 bases from V and 1 from J, leaving 29 bases between them. Germline CDR1 SGHAT, CDR2 FQNNGV. CDR3 residues: CASSSPVGGGTPFLSYNEQFF. The CDR3 DNA sequence: TGTGCCAGCAGCTCACCCGTCGGGGGAGGTACCCCCTTTTTGTCCTACAATGAGCAGTTCTTC. Together with reference TRBV11-2 and TRBJ2-1, the CDR3 gives the full variable domain: EAGVAQSPRYKIIEKRQSVAFWCNPISGHATLYWYQQILGQGPKLLIQFQNNGVVDDSQLPKDRFSAERLKGVDSTLKIQPAKLEDSAVYLCASSSPVGGGTPFLSYNEQFFGPGTRLTVL.

Comments on this clonotype: This sequence may be a read error, since a much larger clone differs from it by one base. The rearrangement links TRBV5-6 to TRBJ2-3; 10 bases line up with TRBD1. Germline CDR1 SGHDT, CDR2 YYEEEE. The CDR3 consists of 15 residues. The CDR3 reads CASGFGTGDTDTQYF. The CDR3 DNA reads TGTGCCAGCGGCTTCGGGACAGGGGACACAGATACGCAGTATTTT.

This clonotype occurred many times. The V and J genes are TRBV7-6 and TRBJ2-5; 8 bases fit TRBD1. CDR1 SGHVS and CDR2 FNYEAQ come from the germline V gene. V dropped 3 bases and J dropped 4; count of bases not matched to a gene: 1. The CDR3 runs 13 residues. Written as DNA, the CDR3 is TGTGCCAGCAGCTTTGGACAGGGAGAGACCCAGTACTTC. Translating gives CASSFGQGETQYF. Combining the CDR3 with reference TRBV7-6 and TRBJ2-5 gives the whole variable domain GAGVSQSPRYKVTKRGQDVALRCDPISGHVSLYWYRQALGQGPEFLTYFNYEAQQDKSGLPNDRFSAERPEGSISTLTIQRTEQRDSAMYRCASSFGQGETQYFGPGTRLLVL.

This clonotype was counted at least ten times. V gene TRBV4-3 combines with J gene TRBJ2-2; D call uncertain. Germline V gene data show CDR1 as LGHNA and CDR2 as YSLEER. The V end was cut by 0 bases, the J end by 3 bases, with 8 bases between. The CDR3 totals 15 residues. In nucleotides, the CDR3 is TGCGCCAGCAGCCAAGATCGGTTGGACACCGGGGAGCTGTTTTTT. It translates to CASSQDRLDTGELFF.

Comment on this clonotype: It may be a read error: a sequence one base away is much more abundant. Without the conserved terminal phenylalanine or tryptophan, this CDR3 likely stems from a read error. This chain connects TRBV10-3 to TRBJ2-7, with D unclear. CDR1 ENHRY and CDR2 SYGVKD come from the germline V gene. The CDR3 length is 10 residues. Trimming cost V 7 bases and J 3 bases, with 4 bases left between them. CDR3 nucleotide sequence: TGTGCCATCATCAACTACGAGCAGTACTCC. Translating it yields CAIINYEQYS.

This clonotype showed up many times. DNA for the CDR3: TGTGCCAGCAGCGTAGGACGGGCGGGGTATGAGCAGTTCTTC. It translates to CASSVGRAGYEQFF. The chain couples TRBV9 to TRBJ2-1; a possible D gene is TRBD2 (6 bases). Trimming cost V 0 bases and J 8 bases, with 12 bases left between them. The CDR3 contains 14 residues. The germline V gene has CDR1 SGDLS and CDR2 YYNGEE.

This clonotype was seen many times. The V and J genes are TRBV7-9 and TRBJ2-7; unclear D gene. From germline, CDR1 is SEHNR and CDR2 FQNEAQ (reference sequence). Trimming shortened V by 5 bases and J by 3 bases, and 5 bases separated the two germline ends. This CDR3 spans 11 amino acids. CDR3 amino acids: CASSNSYEQYF. In nucleotides, the CDR3 is TGTGCCAGCAGCAACAGCTACGAGCAGTACTTC.

Points on this clonotype: A much larger clone differs from this one at a single base, so this may be a read error. V gene TRBV28 combines with J gene TRBJ2-7; D not resolved. The CDR3 is 10 residues long. The germline gives CDR1 MDHEN, CDR2 SYDVKM. For the CDR3, the DNA is TGTGTCAGCAGCACCTACGAGCAGTACTTC. It is translated as CVSSTYEQYF.

The V and J genes are TRBV12-3 or TRBV12-4 and TRBJ2-7, with D maybe TRBD2 (5 bases). The CDR3 length is 12 residues. V lost 2 bases and J 3 bases, leaving 5 bases between the germline ends. The CDR3 DNA is TGTGCCAGCAGTTTAACTAGCTACGAGCAGTACTTC. Its translation is CASSLTSYEQYF.